The 27 T cell receptor beta chains below were found in one sample sequenced in a study of blood T cell repertoires in COVID-19. TCRdb's table, derived via immunoSEQ multiplex PCR, lists solely in-frame clones and lacks some. This table has about 440,000 clones, around 91% appearing once. The sample consisted of PBMCs or T cells enriched from blood (not recorded which). These receptors originate from a man aged 18 to 30 who had recovered from COVID-19.

The chain is built from TRBV5-1 and TRBJ2-1; weak D call: TRBD1 (6 bases). The V gene lost 0 bases and the J gene lost 6 bases, with 10 bases spanning the gap. Germline V gene lookup returns CDR1 SGHRS and CDR2 YFSETQ. The CDR3 has 14 residues. DNA for the CDR3: TGCGCCAGCAGCTTGGTAACAGGGTTCAATGAGCAGTTCTTC. Its protein product is CASSLVTGFNEQFF.

The rearrangement uses TRBV6-5 and TRBJ2-7; a weak D match, TRBD2 (5 bases). V lost 6 bases and J lost 3, with 12 bases in between. The CDR3 is 13 amino acids. Germline assignment: CDR1 MNHEY and CDR2 SVGAGI. CDR3 DNA: TGTGCCAGCAGCGGACTCCTCGACTACGAGCAGTACTTC. Encoded protein: CASSGLLDYEQYF.

A note on this clone: The junction shows a germline mismatch at one end, possibly a read error. The gene calls are TRBV3-1 (or the pseudogene TRBV3-2) and TRBJ1-1, with D perhaps TRBD1 (5 bases). Germline V lookup: CDR1 LGHDT, CDR2 YNNKEL (reference sequence). The CDR3 is 12 residues long. In nucleotides, the CDR3 is TGTGCCAGCAGCCAAGTGGGGCAGGGTGGGATCTTT. Translating gives CASSQVGQGGIF.

The rearrangement uses TRBV7-3 and TRBJ2-2, with a possible D match to TRBD2 (6 bases). Germline V CDR1 and CDR2: SGHTA, FQGTGA. The CDR3 contains 13 residues. V lost 8 bases and J 4 bases, leaving 11 bases between the germline ends. The CDR3, as DNA: TGTGCCAGCTCCGAGACTAGCACCGGGGAGCTGTTTTTT. This translates into CASSETSTGELFF.

The rearrangement links TRBV2 to TRBJ2-7; D gene uncertain. V was cut by 6 bases and J by 3 bases, with 21 bases left in between. Germline CDR1 SNHLY, CDR2 FYNNEI. The length of the CDR3 is 16 residues. CDR3 DNA: TGTGCCAGCAGCCCTTCACTAACCAAGACGGACTACGAGCAGTACTTC. This gives the protein CASSPSLTKTDYEQYF. Using reference TRBV2 and TRBJ2-7 for the parts outside the CDR3, the full variable domain is EPEVTQTPSHQVTQMGQEVILRCVPISNHLYFYWYRQILGQKVEFLVSFYNNEISEKSEIFDDQFSVERPDGSNFTLKIRSTKLEDSAMYFCASSPSLTKTDYEQYFGPGTRLTVT.

The chain links TRBV7-9 to TRBJ1-1; D might be TRBD1 (5 bases). Between the trimmed V and J ends, which lost 1 base and 8 bases, there was a span of 8 bases. CDR3 length equals 12 residues. CDR1 SEHNR and CDR2 FQNEAQ come from the germline V gene (reference sequence). The CDR3 DNA reads TGTGCCAGCAGCTTAGATCCAGGGGAAGCTTTCTTT. Translating gives CASSLDPGEAFF.

This chain connects TRBV7-2 to TRBJ1-6; 8 bases map to TRBD1. V lost 8 bases to trimming and J lost 7 bases; unmatched junction nucleotides: 7. CDR3 length: 14 amino acids. Germline CDR1 is SGHTA and CDR2 is FQGNSA. CDR3 sequence: CASGGQGGNSPLHF. Here the CDR3 DNA reads TGTGCCAGCGGAGGACAGGGAGGCAATTCACCCCTCCACTTT.

This clone was seen only once. The V gene is TRBV12-3 or TRBV12-4, the J gene TRBJ1-2, with 10 bases fitting TRBD1. CDR3 size: 13 residues. V shed 6 bases and J 7 bases; nucleotides not matched to a gene: 5. CDR3 protein: CASSAGTGAGYTF. The CDR3, as DNA: TGTGCCAGCAGCGCCGGGACAGGGGCTGGCTACACCTTC.

The V gene is TRBV19, the J gene TRBJ1-5; D unclear. The CDR3 spans 13 residues. Germline V gene lookup returns CDR1 LNHDA and CDR2 SQIVND (reference sequence). Between the trimmed V and J ends, which lost 10 bases and 3 bases, there was a span of 13 bases. The CDR3 sequence is CATRPGYNQPQHF. CDR3 sequence (DNA): TGTGCCACCCGACCGGGATACAATCAGCCCCAGCATTTT. The whole variable domain, remainder taken from reference TRBV19 and TRBJ1-5, is DGGITQSPKYLFRKEGQNVTLSCEQNLNHDAMYWYRQDPGQGLRLIYYSQIVNDFQKGDIAEGYSVSREKKESFPLTVTSAQKNPTAFYLCATRPGYNQPQHFGDGTRLSIL.

The gene calls are TRBV7-9 and TRBJ1-5, with TRBD1 matching over 9 bases. Germline CDR1 and CDR2: SEHNR and FQNEAQ (reference sequence). The CDR3 contains 16 residues. After removal of 5 bases from V and 5 bases from J, the junction contained 10 bases not matched to a gene. CDR3 residues: CASSQETGTGYQPQHF. Written as DNA, the CDR3 is TGTGCCAGCAGCCAGGAAACCGGGACAGGGTATCAGCCCCAGCATTTT.

The chain carries TRBV18 and TRBJ1-3; 8 nucleotides agree with TRBD1. CDR3 length: 15 residues. J lost 2 bases, V lost 3 bases, and 3 bases had no gene match. In germline, CDR1 is KGHSH, CDR2 LQKENI. The CDR3, as DNA: TGTGCCAGCTCACCCAGGACAGGGACTGGAAACACCATATATTTT. Its protein is CASSPRTGTGNTIYF.

V usage is TRBV7-2 and J usage is TRBJ2-7; 8 positions match TRBD1. V lost 5 bases to trimming and J lost 3 bases; unmatched junction nucleotides: 6. Germline V gene sequence: CDR1 SGHTA, CDR2 FQGNSA. The length of the CDR3 is 14 residues. The CDR3 bases are TGTGCCAGCAGCCCGGGACAGGCTTACTACGAGCAGTACTTC. Protein: CASSPGQAYYEQYF.

This chain uses TRBV18 with TRBJ2-7; 8 bases align to TRBD1. CDR1 KGHSH and CDR2 LQKENI come from the germline V gene. The trim removed 1 base at V and 4 bases at J, leaving 6 bases unmatched. This CDR3 region has 15 residues. The CDR3 nucleotides read TGTGCCAGCTCACCACAGCAGGGGGCGACTTACGAGCAGTACTTC. The encoded protein is CASSPQQGATYEQYF.

This clone came up once. This chain links TRBV29-1 with TRBJ2-5; D gene uncertain. The V gene lost 1 base and the J gene lost 3 bases, with 6 bases spanning the gap. The CDR3 contains 12 residues. Germline CDR1 SQVTM, CDR2 ANQGSEA. CDR3 residues: CSVEGLEETQYF. For the CDR3, the DNA is TGCAGCGTTGAAGGGCTGGAAGAGACCCAGTACTTC.

This chain links TRBV27 with TRBJ2-3; the D gene is possibly TRBD2 (5 bases). CDR1 MNHEY and CDR2 SMNVEV come from the germline V gene (reference sequence). The CDR3 has 14 amino acids. Trimming left V 1 base short and J 3 bases short, with 8 bases between. As DNA, the CDR3 is TGTGCCAGCAGTTTATTTTTAGCGACAGATACGCAGTATTTT. Its protein product is CASSLFLATDTQYF.

The rearrangement links TRBV30 to TRBJ1-2; perhaps TRBD1 as D (5 bases). The CDR3 length is 11 residues. V shed 5 bases and J shed 6 bases, with 10 bases lying between them. In germline, CDR1 is GTSNPN, CDR2 SVGIG (reference sequence). In nucleotides, the CDR3 is TGTGCCTGGGAGGAGGGGAATGGCTACACCTTC. Protein sequence: CAWEEGNGYTF.

V gene TRBV19 combines with J gene TRBJ2-5, with 8 bases that match TRBD1. CDR3 length equals 14 residues. Trimming took 6 bases from V and 2 from J; bases not matched to a gene: 5. Germline V gene sequence: CDR1 LNHDA, CDR2 SQIVND (reference sequence). CDR3 region: CASSRTGSQETQYF. DNA of the CDR3: TGTGCCAGTAGCCGGACAGGGTCTCAAGAGACCCAGTACTTC.

The chain couples TRBV5-1 to TRBJ2-7; D remains unclear. Between the trimmed V and J ends, which lost 1 base and 4 bases, there was a span of 6 bases. The germline V gene has CDR1 SGHRS and CDR2 YFSETQ. This CDR3 comprises 12 residues. The chain's CDR3 is CASSLTQYEQYF. CDR3 nucleotide sequence: TGCGCCAGCAGCTTGACACAGTACGAGCAGTACTTC.

The chain combines TRBV6-5 with TRBJ1-6, with D possibly TRBD1 on 6 matching bases. This CDR3 has 15 residues. Trimming took off 2 bases at V and 7 bases at J, with 12 bases between the two ends. CDR1 MNHEY and CDR2 SVGAGI come from the germline V gene. The DNA of the CDR3 is TGTGCCAGCAGTTACGGACAGCGGATAAATTCACCCCTCCACTTT. Its protein is CASSYGQRINSPLHF.

This sequence joins TRBV5-1 and TRBJ2-6; no definite D call. Germline V CDR1 and CDR2: SGHRS, YFSETQ. Deletions cut 6 bases from V and 2 bases from J, with 9 bases between. This CDR3 is built from 14 residues. The CDR3 loop reads CASKRAPGANVLTF. CDR3 sequence (DNA): TGCGCCAGCAAGCGCGCGCCTGGGGCCAACGTCCTGACTTTC. Based on the CDR3 plus reference TRBV5-1 and TRBJ2-6, the full variable domain is KAGVTQTPRYLIKTRGQQVTLSCSPISGHRSVSWYQQTPGQGLQFLFEYFSETQRNKGNFPGRFSGRQFSNSRSEMNVSTLELGDSALYLCASKRAPGANVLTFGAGSRLTVL.

The chain recombines TRBV1 with TRBJ1-1; TRBD1 is the table's D call, not checked against the DNA. TRBV1 is recorded as a pseudogene. The CDR3 covers 14 residues. In DNA, the CDR3 is TGCACCAGCAGGGGGGACCGAGGGGGCACTGAAGCTTTCTTT. Protein: CTSRGDRGGTEAFF.

The V call is TRBV5-1, the J call TRBJ1-1; D is uncertain. The V gene's germline CDR1 is SGHRS and CDR2 YFSETQ. The CDR3 covers 16 residues. With 3 bases removed from V and 0 bases from J, the gap between germline ends came to 15 bases. The CDR3: CASSSTDNVMNTEAFF. The CDR3 DNA reads TGCGCCAGCAGCTCTACTGATAACGTCATGAACACTGAAGCTTTCTTT.

This chain uses TRBV6-5 with TRBJ2-7; tentatively, D is TRBD1 (6 bases). The germline CDR1 and CDR2 sequences are MNHEY and SVGAGI. The CDR3 sequence is 13 residues long. Trimming left V 8 bases short and J 6 bases short, with 17 bases between. CDR3 DNA: TGTGCCAGCCGCCCCCCAGGGGCCAGCGAGCAGTACTTC. Residues: CASRPPGASEQYF.

The rearrangement joins TRBV18 to TRBJ1-2; a possible D gene is TRBD1 (6 bases). The germline gives CDR1 KGHSH, CDR2 LQKENI. The CDR3 sequence is 14 residues long. V gave up 3 bases and J gave up 8 bases, with 16 bases separating them. CDR3 in amino acids: CASSPTPTGQGYTF. CDR3 coding DNA: TGTGCCAGCTCACCTACCCCTACAGGGCAGGGCTACACCTTC.

The chain couples TRBV28 to TRBJ2-2; 7 bases match TRBD1. Germline V gene lookup returns CDR1 MDHEN and CDR2 SYDVKM. This CDR3 comprises 16 residues. V lost 3 bases, J lost 3 bases, and 7 bases stayed unmatched. This CDR3 is CASSFMAGTDTGELFF. The CDR3 nucleotides read TGTGCCAGCAGTTTTATGGCAGGGACAGACACCGGGGAGCTGTTTTTT.

The chain's CDR3 is CARIGSNTEAFF. The CDR3 DNA reads TGCGCCAGGATTGGGAGTAACACTGAAGCTTTCTTT. The genes are TRBV5-1 and TRBJ1-1, with D unclear. CDR3 length: 12 residues. Per the germline V gene, CDR1 is SGHRS and CDR2 is YFSETQ. The V end lost 8 bases, the J end lost 2 bases, and 10 bases lay between the germline ends. The full variable domain, in which reference TRBV5-1 and TRBJ1-1 provide the parts outside the CDR3, is KAGVTQTPRYLIKTRGQQVTLSCSPISGHRSVSWYQQTPGQGLQFLFEYFSETQRNKGNFPGRFSGRQFSNSRSEMNVSTLELGDSALYLCARIGSNTEAFFGQGTRLTVV.

The V and J genes are TRBV5-4 and TRBJ1-6; D not resolved. Trimming shortened V by 4 bases and J by 10 bases, and 27 bases separated the two germline ends. Germline V gene data show CDR1 as SGHNT and CDR2 as YYREEE (reference sequence). The CDR3 is 18 residues long. The CDR3 DNA reads TGTGCCAGCAGCGTACGGCAAGGCAGGTCCATACAATGGTCACCCCTCCACTTT. Translating it yields CASSVRQGRSIQWSPLHF.